This T cell receptor beta chain was identified during a study of T cells after yellow fever vaccination. Across the study: Any fraction with a low cell number was prepared using SMART-Seq v4 Ultra Low Input.

Regarding the study as a whole: A small proportion of clonotypes was detected in both the CD4 and CD8 compartments. Sorted repertoires could include abundant contaminating clonotypes from bulk cells.

They built TCR cDNA with 5'RACE template switching, a step that put in a universal primer site and UMIs. TCRdb analysed the 5' RACE reads with MiXCR anew, one entry per CDR3 protein. In the table there are about 320,000 distinct CDR3 sequences, 3.5% to 4.5% of which are singletons. This clonotype showed up just a few times. No antigen is known for it. The length of the CDR3 is 12 residues. V lost 5 bases, J lost 7 bases, and 8 bases lay in between. The V gene's germline CDR1 is SNHLY and CDR2 FYNNEI. The chain combines TRBV2 with TRBJ1-4, with D unclear. This receptor was obtained from a man aged 18 to 29 who received the YFV17D yellow fever vaccine. Here the sequenced sample was PBMCs, taken 15 days after the yellow fever booster vaccination. CDR3 nucleotide sequence: TGTGCCAGCAGTCTTAGCCGTGAAAAACTGTTTTTT. It yields the protein CASSLSREKLFF. Full variable domain (rest looked up from reference TRBV2 and TRBJ1-4): EPEVTQTPSHQVTQMGQEVILRCVPISNHLYFYWYRQILGQKVEFLVSFYNNEISEKSEIFDDQFSVERPDGSNFTLKIRSTKLEDSAMYFCASSLSREKLFFGSGTQLSVL.